This TCR beta chain was identified in a study of coeliac disease. V dropped 7 bases and J dropped 5 bases, with 17 bases sitting between them. The CDR3 consists of 14 residues. The germline gives CDR1 ENHRY, CDR2 SYGVKD. Assay used: immunoSEQ multiplex PCR; TCRdb lists only in-frame clones, some missing. The profile shows approximately 1,300 clones, roughly 50% of them singletons. This TCR was sampled from an older man without celiac disease. The J gene is TRBJ1-1, the V gene TRBV10-3; D remains ambiguous. Material for sequencing was intraepithelial lymphocytes from the gut. CDR3 nucleotides: TGTGCCATCACTATGAGGGAGGGAGGGACTGAAGCTTTCTTT. It is translated as CAITMREGGTEAFF.